Shown below are 16 T cell receptor beta chains from a single sample sequenced in a study of shared clonotypes between healthy human individuals. Produced via immunoSEQ multiplex PCR; TCRdb's table is partial and in-frame only. The sample records approximately 2.3 million clones, 90% to 95% being singletons. Sequencing was carried out using naive CD4+ T cells from PBMCs. As to subset: CD45RA+ positively selected. These receptors were collected from a man between 18 and 29 years old in good health. Some clones in this sample may be carry-over from other donors' samples.

The V gene is TRBV7-2, the J gene TRBJ1-4; D ambiguous. This CDR3 spans 18 amino acids. Germline CDR1 SGHTA, CDR2 FQGNSA. Trimming removed 5 bases from V and 8 bases from J, with 27 bases in between. CDR3 amino acids: CASSPVIKGQAMREKLFF. The CDR3 DNA sequence: TGTGCCAGCAGCCCCGTTATCAAAGGGCAGGCGATGCGAGAAAAACTGTTTTTT.

The genes are TRBV5-1 and TRBJ1-1; weak D call: TRBD1 (6 bases). The germline V gene has CDR1 SGHRS and CDR2 YFSETQ. V lost 2 bases to trimming and J lost 12 bases, with 17 bases between them. The CDR3 sequence is 13 residues long. CDR3 DNA: TGCGCCAGCAGCTTATATCGGGGGCCTGGGACTTTCTTT. It yields the protein CASSLYRGPGTFF.

The chain joins TRBV4-1 to TRBJ2-5; 9 positions match TRBD2. V trimming: 0 bases; J trimming: 5 bases; junction bases outside the gene matches: 13. The CDR3 consists of 18 residues. Per the germline V gene, CDR1 is MGHRA and CDR2 is YSYEKL. This CDR3 reads CASSQDAGAGGLRETQYF. Here the CDR3 DNA reads TGCGCCAGCAGCCAAGATGCGGGAGCGGGGGGCCTACGGGAGACCCAGTACTTC.

The rearrangement links TRBV5-1 to TRBJ2-1, with a weak D call TRBD1 (6 bases). The CDR3 totals 13 residues. The germline CDR1 and CDR2 sequences are SGHRS and YFSETQ. V lost 6 bases, J lost 3 bases, and 10 bases lay in between. In nucleotides, the CDR3 is TGCGCCAGCACCCGGACAGACTACAATGAGCAGTTCTTC. Translating gives CASTRTDYNEQFF.

The V and J genes are TRBV5-4 and TRBJ1-3; TRBD1 is a possible D gene (6 bases). CDR3 size: 16 residues. Germline CDR1 reads SGHNT; CDR2 reads YYREEE (reference sequence). Trimming shortened V by 3 bases and J by 3 bases, and 16 bases separated the two germline ends. The CDR3 sequence is CASSWQGPRGGNTIYF. The CDR3 nucleotides are TGTGCCAGCAGCTGGCAGGGGCCTCGGGGTGGAAACACCATATATTTT.

The chain carries TRBV28 and TRBJ2-7; D ambiguous. The V end was cut by 5 bases, the J end by 4 bases, with 9 bases between. This CDR3 contains 12 residues. CDR1 is MDHEN and CDR2 is SYDVKM in the germline V gene. CDR3: CASSQQSYEQYF. The CDR3 nucleotides read TGTGCCAGCAGTCAACAGAGTTACGAGCAGTACTTC.

The J gene is TRBJ2-1, the V gene TRBV25-1, with no clear D. From germline, CDR1 is MGHDK and CDR2 SYGVNS. Trimming shortened V by 3 bases and J by 10 bases, and 7 bases separated the two germline ends. This CDR3 is 11 amino acids long. The chain's CDR3 is CASSDSSEQFF. The CDR3 DNA reads as TGTGCCAGCAGTGATTCTTCCGAGCAGTTCTTC.

This chain connects TRBV30 to TRBJ2-4; 12 bases fit TRBD1. The CDR3 is 15 residues long. V shed 2 bases and J 8 bases; nucleotides not matched to a gene: 7. The V gene's germline CDR1 is GTSNPN and CDR2 SVGIG (reference sequence). The CDR3 protein is CAWSRGTGGADIQYF. For the CDR3, the DNA is TGTGCCTGGAGTAGAGGGACAGGGGGCGCAGACATTCAGTACTTC.

The gene calls are TRBV28 and TRBJ2-1; D might be TRBD2 (6 bases). The CDR3 length is 15 residues. Trimming took off 6 bases at V and 0 bases at J, with 12 bases between the two ends. Germline CDR1 is MDHEN and CDR2 is SYDVKM. The CDR3 protein is CASSPGGPSYNEQFF. DNA for the CDR3: TGTGCCAGCAGCCCCGGAGGGCCCTCCTACAATGAGCAGTTCTTC.

The CDR3: CATSIIMGQGGEQFF. DNA for the CDR3: TGTGCCACCAGCATAATAATGGGACAGGGGGGTGAGCAGTTCTTC. The chain is built from TRBV15 and TRBJ2-1, with TRBD1 matching over 11 bases. Germline V gene sequence: CDR1 LNHNV, CDR2 YYDKDF (reference sequence). V dropped 4 bases and J dropped 9; count of bases not matched to a gene: 8. The CDR3 is 15 residues long. Combining the CDR3 with reference TRBV15 and TRBJ2-1 gives the whole variable domain DAMVIQNPRYQVTQFGKPVTLSCSQTLNHNVMYWYQQKSSQAPKLLFHYYDKDFNNEADTPDNFQSRRPNTSFCFLDIRSPGLGDTAMYLCATSIIMGQGGEQFFGPGTRLTVL.

The chain combines TRBV4-3 with TRBJ1-3, with D unclear. The CDR3 runs to 17 residues. Germline V CDR1 and CDR2: LGHNA, YSLEER. Deletions cut 1 base from V and 3 bases from J, with 16 bases between. DNA for the CDR3: TGCGCCAGCAGCCAAGTACACGGGTTTGGCTTTGGAAACACCATATATTTT. As protein: CASSQVHGFGFGNTIYF.

The chain combines TRBV20-1 with TRBJ2-3; D unclear. Germline-derived CDR1 and CDR2 are DFQATT and SNEGSKA (reference sequence). The V end lost 6 bases, the J end lost 4 bases, and 8 bases lay between the germline ends. The CDR3 has 11 residues. Written as DNA, the CDR3 is TGCAGTGCGGCCCCTTCAGATACGCAGTATTTT. It specifies CSAAPSDTQYF.

This chain joins TRBV11-3 and TRBJ2-2, with 7 positions matching TRBD1. The CDR3 covers 15 residues. Germline trimming cut 5 bases from V and 9 bases from J; bases unmatched to any gene: 12. Looked up from germline, CDR1 is SGHNT and CDR2 is YENEEA. This chain's CDR3 is CASSNRDSEMWELFF. Written as DNA, the CDR3 is TGTGCCAGCAGCAATCGGGACAGCGAGATGTGGGAGCTGTTTTTT.

The rearrangement links TRBV6-1 to TRBJ2-7, with TRBD2 matching 12 bases. Germline V gives CDR1 MNHNS, CDR2 SASEGT. The CDR3 contains 17 residues. The ends lost 2 bases at V and 7 bases at J; junction bases unmatched: 12. CDR3 region: CASSERGPSGRAHEQYF. In nucleotides, the CDR3 is TGTGCCAGCAGTGAAAGGGGTCCTAGCGGGAGGGCCCATGAGCAGTACTTC.

This clone was found a few times. The chain uses TRBV19 and TRBJ1-5; D possibly corresponds to TRBD1 (6 bases). The CDR3 is 14 residues long. Germline V CDR1 and CDR2: LNHDA, SQIVND (reference sequence). Trimming pared 2 bases from V and 5 bases from J, leaving 10 bases between. CDR3 nucleotides: TGTGCCAGTAGTATACAGGGGTTTCATCAGCCCCAGCATTTT. It codes for CASSIQGFHQPQHF. Full variable domain (missing parts from reference TRBV19 and TRBJ1-5): DGGITQSPKYLFRKEGQNVTLSCEQNLNHDAMYWYRQDPGQGLRLIYYSQIVNDFQKGDIAEGYSVSREKKESFPLTVTSAQKNPTAFYLCASSIQGFHQPQHFGDGTRLSIL.

The V gene is TRBV7-9, the J gene TRBJ2-2, with D perhaps matching TRBD2 (5 bases). The germline gives CDR1 SEHNR, CDR2 FQNEAQ (reference sequence). The CDR3 contains 16 residues. V lost 0 bases, J lost 2 bases, and 10 bases lay in between. This CDR3 is CASSLARRGNTGELFF. CDR3 DNA sequence: TGTGCCAGCAGCTTAGCGCGTCGGGGAAACACCGGGGAGCTGTTTTTT.